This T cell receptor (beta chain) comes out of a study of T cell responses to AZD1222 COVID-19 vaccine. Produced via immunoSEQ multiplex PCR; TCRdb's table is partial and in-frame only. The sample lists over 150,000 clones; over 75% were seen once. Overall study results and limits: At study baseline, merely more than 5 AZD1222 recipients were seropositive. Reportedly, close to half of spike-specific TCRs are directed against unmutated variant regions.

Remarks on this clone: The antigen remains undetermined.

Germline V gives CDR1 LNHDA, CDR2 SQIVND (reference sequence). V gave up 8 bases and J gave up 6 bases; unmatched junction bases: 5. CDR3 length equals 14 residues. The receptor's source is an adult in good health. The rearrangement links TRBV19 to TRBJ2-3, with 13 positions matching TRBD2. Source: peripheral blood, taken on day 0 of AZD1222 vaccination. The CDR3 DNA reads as TGTGCCAGTCGCGGACTAGCGGGGGACGATACGCAGTATTTT. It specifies CASRGLAGDDTQYF.